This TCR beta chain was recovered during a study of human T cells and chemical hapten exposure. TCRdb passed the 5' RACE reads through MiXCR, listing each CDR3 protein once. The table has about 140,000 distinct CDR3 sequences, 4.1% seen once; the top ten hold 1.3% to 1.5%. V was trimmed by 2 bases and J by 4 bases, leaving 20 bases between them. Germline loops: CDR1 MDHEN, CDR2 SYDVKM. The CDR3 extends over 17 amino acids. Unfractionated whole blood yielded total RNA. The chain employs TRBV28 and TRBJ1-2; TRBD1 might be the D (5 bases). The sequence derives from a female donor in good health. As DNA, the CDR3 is TGTGCCAGCAGTTTAAGAGGGTCAGGGCCCCTTGCCTATGGCTACACCTTC. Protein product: CASSLRGSGPLAYGYTF.